This is a list of T cell receptor beta chains from one sample in a study of blood T cell repertoires in COVID-19. Libraries were prepared by immunoSEQ multiplex PCR; TCRdb keeps only in-frame clonotypes and omits some of them. The sample consists of 150,000 to 200,000 clones, 80% to 90% of them appearing once. The specimen was peripheral blood. The source is a man between 18 and 29 years old who had recovered from COVID-19. CDR3s include the opening cysteine and the closing phenylalanine or tryptophan. Fields, in order: D gene, V gene, J gene, clone size, CDR3 protein, CDR3 DNA. The D gene is left open where the match is weak. Only some rows state a clone size, as once, few, many or a class for expanded clones.

d_call: TRBD1; v_call: TRBV6-5; j_call: TRBJ2-7; clone_size: few; cdr3_aa: CASRTGGYEQYF; cdr3_nt: TGTGCCAGTCGGACAGGGGGCTACGAGCAGTACTTC
d_call: TRBD1; v_call: TRBV11-3; j_call: TRBJ2-5; clone_size: -; cdr3_aa: CASSFTGAGETQYF; cdr3_nt: TGTGCCAGCAGCTTCACAGGGGCGGGAGAGACCCAGTACTTC
d_call: -; v_call: TRBV3-1/TRBV3-2; j_call: TRBJ1-1; clone_size: -; cdr3_aa: CASSQDREGEAFF; cdr3_nt: TGTGCCAGCAGCCAAGATAGGGAGGGGGAAGCTTTCTTT
d_call: -; v_call: TRBV7-2; j_call: TRBJ2-1; clone_size: -; cdr3_aa: CASSLEGGSSYNEQFF; cdr3_nt: TGTGCCAGCAGCTTAGAGGGGGGGAGCTCCTACAATGAGCAGTTCTTC
d_call: -; v_call: TRBV12-5; j_call: TRBJ2-4; clone_size: -; cdr3_aa: CASGLSAGVGSIQYF; cdr3_nt: TGTGCTAGTGGTTTGTCGGCAGGGGTTGGAAGCATTCAGTACTTC
d_call: -; v_call: TRBV18; j_call: TRBJ2-2; clone_size: -; cdr3_aa: CASSPNAINTGELFF; cdr3_nt: TGTGCCAGCTCACCTAACGCGATCAACACCGGGGAGCTGTTTTTT
d_call: TRBD1; v_call: TRBV7-2; j_call: TRBJ1-6; clone_size: few; cdr3_aa: CASSLAGTGNSPLHF; cdr3_nt: TGTGCCAGCAGCTTAGCCGGGACAGGGAATTCACCCCTCCACTTT
d_call: -; v_call: TRBV5-5; j_call: TRBJ1-1; clone_size: once; cdr3_aa: CASSFFTRNTEAFF; cdr3_nt: TGTGCCAGCAGCTTCTTTACTCGAAACACTGAAGCTTTCTTT
d_call: -; v_call: TRBV28; j_call: TRBJ2-7; clone_size: -; cdr3_aa: CASSLSGLNEQYF; cdr3_nt: TGTGCCAGCAGTTTATCAGGTCTCAACGAGCAGTACTTC
d_call: TRBD1; v_call: TRBV10-3; j_call: TRBJ2-7; clone_size: -; cdr3_aa: CAISADRGLSYEQYF; cdr3_nt: TGTGCCATCAGCGCGGACAGGGGGCTTTCCTACGAGCAGTACTTC
d_call: TRBD2; v_call: TRBV7-7; j_call: TRBJ2-2; clone_size: -; cdr3_aa: CASSLSTSGTGGELFF; cdr3_nt: TGTGCTAGCAGCTTATCGACTAGCGGGACTGGCGGGGAGCTGTTTTTT
d_call: TRBD1; v_call: TRBV23-1; j_call: TRBJ1-3; clone_size: -; cdr3_aa: CASSQHSQGANGNTIYF; cdr3_nt: TGCGCCAGCAGTCAACATTCACAGGGGGCTAACGGAAACACCATATATTTT
d_call: -; v_call: TRBV5-4; j_call: TRBJ2-5; clone_size: -; cdr3_aa: CASSDDKAGVPETQYF; cdr3_nt: TGTGCCAGCAGCGACGACAAGGCAGGGGTACCCGAGACCCAGTACTTC
d_call: -; v_call: TRBV9; j_call: TRBJ2-5; clone_size: -; cdr3_aa: CASSSGPKKETQYF; cdr3_nt: TGTGCCAGCAGCAGCGGACCGAAAAAAGAGACCCAGTACTTC
d_call: TRBD1; v_call: TRBV29-1; j_call: TRBJ2-3; clone_size: -; cdr3_aa: CSVIGQGSDTQYF; cdr3_nt: TGCAGCGTCATCGGACAGGGATCAGATACGCAGTATTTT
d_call: TRBD1; v_call: TRBV9; j_call: TRBJ2-2; clone_size: -; cdr3_aa: CASSVKRGRGTGELFF; cdr3_nt: TGTGCCAGCAGCGTAAAAAGGGGGCGTGGCACCGGGGAGCTGTTTTTT
d_call: TRBD2; v_call: TRBV11-3; j_call: TRBJ2-5; clone_size: -; cdr3_aa: CASSITATSGIETQYF; cdr3_nt: TGTGCCAGCAGCATTACCGCCACTAGCGGGATTGAGACCCAGTACTTC
d_call: TRBD1; v_call: TRBV5-4; j_call: TRBJ1-4; clone_size: -; cdr3_aa: CASSGGTAANEKLFF; cdr3_nt: TGTGCCAGCAGCGGGGGGACAGCTGCGAATGAAAAACTGTTTTTT
d_call: -; v_call: TRBV27; j_call: TRBJ2-7; clone_size: -; cdr3_aa: CASSLPPDYRSYEQYF; cdr3_nt: TGTGCCAGCAGTCTACCGCCGGACTACCGCTCCTACGAGCAGTACTTC
d_call: TRBD2; v_call: TRBV10-1; j_call: TRBJ2-2; clone_size: -; cdr3_aa: CASKTSGPSGTGELFF; cdr3_nt: TGCGCCAGCAAGACTAGCGGGCCCTCGGGAACCGGGGAGCTGTTTTTT
d_call: -; v_call: TRBV28; j_call: TRBJ2-3; clone_size: -; cdr3_aa: CASLTAPSPQYF; cdr3_nt: TGTGCCAGCCTAACGGCCCCTAGCCCGCAGTATTTT
d_call: -; v_call: TRBV4-3; j_call: TRBJ2-1; clone_size: once; cdr3_aa: CASSPGGLGNEQFF; cdr3_nt: TGCGCCAGCAGCCCCGGCGGGCTTGGAAATGAGCAGTTCTTC
d_call: TRBD2; v_call: TRBV5-1; j_call: TRBJ2-5; clone_size: -; cdr3_aa: CASSSTGTSGAQETQYF; cdr3_nt: TGCGCCAGCAGCTCAACCGGGACTAGCGGGGCCCAAGAGACCCAGTACTTC
d_call: -; v_call: TRBV9; j_call: TRBJ2-5; clone_size: -; cdr3_aa: CASSQGQFQETQYF; cdr3_nt: TGTGCCAGCAGCCAAGGACAGTTTCAAGAGACCCAGTACTTC
d_call: TRBD1; v_call: TRBV5-4; j_call: TRBJ1-1; clone_size: once; cdr3_aa: CASSWGGTGVSEAFF; cdr3_nt: TGTGCCAGCAGCTGGGGGGGGACAGGGGTTTCGGAAGCTTTCTTT
d_call: -; v_call: TRBV7-9; j_call: TRBJ1-5; clone_size: -; cdr3_aa: CASSSPRQPQHF; cdr3_nt: TGTGCCAGCAGCTCCCCGCGACAGCCCCAGCATTTT
d_call: -; v_call: TRBV6-5; j_call: TRBJ1-2; clone_size: -; cdr3_aa: CASSYNLEAVYGYTF; cdr3_nt: TGTGCCAGCAGTTACAACTTGGAGGCTGTCTATGGCTACACCTTC
d_call: TRBD1; v_call: TRBV10-2; j_call: TRBJ1-6; clone_size: -; cdr3_aa: CASSEVGTGGNSPLHF; cdr3_nt: TGCGCCAGCAGTGAGGTCGGGACAGGGGGCAATTCACCCCTCCACTTT
d_call: TRBD1; v_call: TRBV4-1; j_call: TRBJ2-5; clone_size: few; cdr3_aa: CASSQDHRGPETQYF; cdr3_nt: TGCGCCAGCAGCCAAGATCACAGGGGGCCAGAGACCCAGTACTTC
d_call: -; v_call: TRBV19; j_call: TRBJ1-1; clone_size: -; cdr3_aa: CASSPFRGSEAFF; cdr3_nt: TGTGCCAGTAGTCCCTTCAGGGGTTCTGAAGCTTTCTTT
d_call: -; v_call: TRBV5-4; j_call: TRBJ2-1; clone_size: -; cdr3_aa: CASSARGRDDEQFF; cdr3_nt: TGTGCCAGCAGCGCTAGGGGGCGGGATGATGAGCAGTTCTTC
d_call: -; v_call: TRBV11-3; j_call: TRBJ2-3; clone_size: -; cdr3_aa: CASSLGTPRADTQYF; cdr3_nt: TGTGCCAGCAGTCTCGGGACTCCGAGGGCAGATACGCAGTATTTT
d_call: -; v_call: TRBV18; j_call: TRBJ2-6; clone_size: -; cdr3_aa: CASRASGANVLTF; cdr3_nt: TGTGCCAGCCGAGCATCTGGGGCCAACGTCCTGACTTTC
d_call: TRBD2; v_call: TRBV7-8; j_call: TRBJ2-1; clone_size: -; cdr3_aa: CASSWGGGRTYNEQFF; cdr3_nt: TGTGCCAGCAGCTGGGGGGGAGGACGCACCTACAATGAGCAGTTCTTC
d_call: -; v_call: TRBV6-5; j_call: TRBJ2-6; clone_size: once; cdr3_aa: CASSYSRASGANVLTF; cdr3_nt: TGTGCCAGCAGTTACTCGAGGGCCTCTGGGGCCAACGTCCTGACTTTC